Following are 30 T cell receptor beta chains from one sample sequenced in a study of T cell responses to AZD1222 COVID-19 vaccine. Here immunoSEQ multiplex PCR was the method, and the copy in TCRdb shows in-frame clones only, minus some. Counted here are around 140,000 clones, roughly 92% occurring once; the ten biggest clones make up about 10%. The starting material was peripheral blood, obtained 28 days after the second AZD1222 dose. The receptors derive from an adult who received the AZD1222 COVID-19 vaccine.

This clone was seen only once. This rearrangement joins TRBV5-1 to TRBJ1-1; no firm D call. V was pared by 0 bases and J by 8 bases, with 11 bases between. The CDR3 sequence is 13 residues long. The V gene's germline CDR1 is SGHRS and CDR2 YFSETQ. The CDR3 protein is CASSLGGRDEAFF. The CDR3 DNA reads TGCGCCAGCAGCTTGGGAGGCAGAGACGAAGCTTTCTTT.

The chain joins TRBV11-2 to TRBJ1-3; no definite D call. Germline lookup yields CDR1 SGHAT and CDR2 FQNNGV. V was cut by 1 base and J by 1 base, with 11 bases left in between. CDR3 length: 16 amino acids. The CDR3 here is CASSLVWEISGNTIYF. DNA of the CDR3: TGTGCCAGCAGCTTAGTGTGGGAGATATCTGGAAACACCATATATTTT.

The chain joins TRBV18 to TRBJ1-5, with D maybe TRBD1 (6 bases). CDR3 length: 16 residues. Germline V gene sequence: CDR1 KGHSH, CDR2 LQKENI. The V and J ends lost 6 bases and 2 bases respectively, with 17 bases between them. CDR3 in DNA: TGTGCCAGCTCTCGCACCGGGGGCGCGGGCAATCAGCCCCAGCATTTT. Encoded protein: CASSRTGGAGNQPQHF.

The genes are TRBV18 and TRBJ2-5; D gene ambiguous. The CDR3 loop spans 13 amino acids. Germline CDR1 is KGHSH and CDR2 is LQKENI. V was cut by 0 bases and J by 5 bases, with 7 bases left in between. For the CDR3, the DNA is TGTGCCAGCTCACCACCGATTCGGGAGACCCAGTACTTC. Translated, it gives CASSPPIRETQYF. Drawing the rest from reference TRBV18 and TRBJ2-5, the complete variable domain is NAGVMQNPRHLVRRRGQEARLRCSPMKGHSHVYWYRQLPEEGLKFMVYLQKENIIDESGMPKERFSAEFPKEGPSILRIQQVVRGDSAAYFCASSPPIRETQYFGPGTRLLVL.

The rearrangement joins TRBV24-1 to TRBJ1-1; D not resolved. V was cut by 7 bases and J by 1 base, with 12 bases left in between. The CDR3 is made up of 14 amino acids. Per germline, CDR1 KGHDR and CDR2 SFDVKD. CDR3 residues: CATREGQSNTEAFF. Written as DNA, the CDR3 is TGTGCCACCAGGGAAGGGCAGTCGAACACTGAAGCTTTCTTT.

The CDR3 bases are TGTGCCAGCAGCTTATCGGCGGGGGACAATGAGCAGTTCTTC. It yields the protein CASSLSAGDNEQFF. The V gene is TRBV11-2, the J gene TRBJ2-1, with 7 bases aligning to TRBD2. Per the germline V gene, CDR1 is SGHAT and CDR2 is FQNNGV. The CDR3 is 14 amino acids. The V gene end was trimmed by 2 bases and the J gene end by 5 bases; junction bases not matched to a gene: 3.

The rearrangement joins TRBV19 to TRBJ2-2; D ambiguous. This CDR3 spans 15 amino acids. V was trimmed by 2 bases and J by 2 bases, leaving 9 bases between them. Germline CDR1 reads LNHDA; CDR2 reads SQIVND (reference sequence). CDR3 nucleotide sequence: TGTGCCAGTAGTATAATAAGGAGAAACACCGGGGAGCTGTTTTTT. Protein: CASSIIRRNTGELFF.

The genes are TRBV5-5 and TRBJ1-2, with a tentative D call TRBD1 (6 bases). Trimming left V 0 bases short and J 4 bases short, with 10 bases between. The CDR3 is made up of 14 amino acids. Looked up from germline, CDR1 is SGHKS and CDR2 is YYEKEE (reference sequence). The CDR3: CASSLARGPYGYTF. The DNA for the CDR3 is TGTGCCAGCAGCTTGGCCAGGGGACCCTATGGCTACACCTTC.

This chain connects TRBV5-4 to TRBJ1-2; D perhaps matches TRBD1 (6 bases). V lost 4 bases and J lost 4, with 17 bases in between. Germline-derived CDR1 and CDR2 are SGHNT and YYREEE (reference sequence). The length of the CDR3 is 15 residues. The CDR3 DNA reads as TGTGCCAGCAGCCCAGGGGAGGGGCTTGGCTATGGCTACACCTTC. Amino acids: CASSPGEGLGYGYTF.

This chain joins TRBV3-1 (or the pseudogene TRBV3-2) and TRBJ2-1, with D hard to call. The CDR3 sequence is 16 residues long. The germline V gene encodes CDR1 LGHDT and CDR2 YNNKEL (reference sequence). V gave up 0 bases and J gave up 0 bases, with 9 bases separating them. The chain's CDR3 is CASSQDSASSYNEQFF. The DNA for the CDR3 is TGTGCCAGCAGCCAAGATTCAGCTAGCTCCTACAATGAGCAGTTCTTC.

The chain carries TRBV6-2 or TRBV6-3 and TRBJ1-6, with D tentatively TRBD1 (5 bases). Trimming pared 6 bases from V and 8 bases from J, leaving 14 bases between. Germline V gives CDR1 MNHEY, CDR2 SVGEGT. This CDR3 has 14 residues. The DNA for the CDR3 is TGTGCCAGCAGCCTAAACTGGGACTATTCACCCCTCCACTTT. Translated, it gives CASSLNWDYSPLHF.

The gene calls are TRBV7-8 and TRBJ1-1, with D possibly matching TRBD1 (6 bases). This CDR3 comprises 13 residues. The V gene lost 4 bases and the J gene lost 1 base, with 7 bases spanning the gap. The germline V gene encodes CDR1 SGHVS and CDR2 FQNEAQ. The CDR3 DNA sequence: TGTGCCAGCAGCTCGGACAGGAACACTGAAGCTTTCTTT. It specifies CASSSDRNTEAFF. The whole variable domain, remainder taken from reference TRBV7-8 and TRBJ1-1, is GAGVSQSPRYKVAKRGQDVALRCDPISGHVSLFWYQQALGQGPEFLTYFQNEAQLDKSGLPSDRFFAERPEGSVSTLKIQRTQQEDSAVYLCASSSDRNTEAFFGQGTRLTVV.

The rearrangement links TRBV7-2 to TRBJ1-4, with TRBD1 matching over 7 bases. The junction had 5 bases not matched to a gene; V was cut back by 1 base and J by 6 bases. CDR1 is SGHTA, CDR2 FQGNSA, per germline. This CDR3 spans 15 amino acids. CDR3 sequence (DNA): TGTGCCAGCAGCTTAGTTTGGGACAGCGATGAAAAACTGTTTTTT. Translation gives CASSLVWDSDEKLFF.

This clone showed up just a few times. This chain joins TRBV4-1 and TRBJ2-1, with TRBD2 matching 10 bases. This CDR3 contains 16 residues. Per the germline V gene, CDR1 is MGHRA and CDR2 is YSYEKL. Trimming took 1 base from V and 6 from J; bases not matched to a gene: 6. Here the CDR3 DNA reads TGCGCCAGCAGCCAAGTCGGGACTAGCGAGATCAATGAGCAGTTCTTC. Encoded protein: CASSQVGTSEINEQFF.

The gene calls are TRBV5-8 and TRBJ2-7; 9 bases map to TRBD2. Germline-derived CDR1 and CDR2 are SGHTS and YDEGEE. V gave up 0 bases and J gave up 0 bases; unmatched junction bases: 4. The CDR3 loop spans 16 amino acids. CDR3 DNA: TGTGCCAGCAGCTTGGGCCTAGCGGGAATCTCCTACGAGCAGTACTTC. Translation: CASSLGLAGISYEQYF.

The chain carries TRBV10-1 and TRBJ2-7, with TRBD1 matching 7 bases. Germline trimming cut 2 bases from V and 0 bases from J; bases unmatched to any gene: 1. This CDR3 contains 14 residues. Germline-derived CDR1 and CDR2 are WNHNN and SYGVQD (reference sequence). CDR3 in amino acids: CASSEAGGSYEQYF. CDR3 nucleotides: TGCGCCAGCAGTGAGGCAGGGGGCTCCTACGAGCAGTACTTC.

This CDR3 is CASSSLRGANYGYTF. For the CDR3, the DNA is TGTGCCAGCAGTTCGCTTCGAGGTGCTAACTATGGCTACACCTTC. The chain carries TRBV6-5 and TRBJ1-2, with D hard to call. Trimming pared 4 bases from V and 0 bases from J, leaving 12 bases between. The CDR3 is 15 amino acids. Germline loops: CDR1 MNHEY, CDR2 SVGAGI.

The V gene is TRBV9, the J gene TRBJ2-2, with 8 nucleotides matching TRBD1. Trimming took 2 bases from V and 4 from J; bases not matched to a gene: 4. Germline lookup yields CDR1 SGDLS and CDR2 YYNGEE. The CDR3 loop spans 15 amino acids. The CDR3 bases are TGTGCCAGCAGCGTTGGACAGGGAGGCACCGGGGAGCTGTTTTTT. Translated, it gives CASSVGQGGTGELFF.

J is TRBJ1-3 and V is TRBV28; D is unclear. The CDR3 covers 11 residues. Between the trimmed V and J ends, which lost 4 bases and 5 bases, there was a span of 3 bases. Germline-derived CDR1 and CDR2 are MDHEN and SYDVKM. The CDR3 DNA sequence: TGTGCCAGCAGTTCAAGAAACACCATATATTTT. Protein product: CASSSRNTIYF.

J is TRBJ2-1 and V is TRBV18; a weak D match, TRBD1 (6 bases). Germline-derived CDR1 and CDR2 are KGHSH and LQKENI. Trimming left V 8 bases short and J 11 bases short, with 28 bases between. The CDR3 extends over 16 amino acids. The DNA for the CDR3 is TGTGCCAGCATATCAACCGCCGGGACATCGGTAGGAAAGCAGTTCTTC. Protein sequence: CASISTAGTSVGKQFF.

The V call is TRBV19, the J call TRBJ2-2; 7 nucleotides agree with TRBD2. Germline V gives CDR1 LNHDA, CDR2 SQIVND (reference sequence). The ends lost 4 bases at V and 5 bases at J; junction bases unmatched: 16. The CDR3 totals 18 residues. The CDR3 bases are TGTGCCAGTAGTAGGCTAGCGGACATCACCTTCGCGACCGGGGAGCTGTTTTTT. Its protein is CASSRLADITFATGELFF.

V usage is TRBV4-1 and J usage is TRBJ2-7; D call uncertain. The CDR3 has 13 amino acids. Per germline, CDR1 MGHRA and CDR2 YSYEKL. Trimming took 1 base from V and 3 from J, leaving 7 bases between them. CDR3 sequence (DNA): TGCGCCAGCAGCCAAGTAAAGGGCTACGAGCAGTACGTC. Amino acids: CASSQVKGYEQYV.

The chain joins TRBV6-5 to TRBJ1-3; D uncertain. Per the germline V gene, CDR1 is MNHEY and CDR2 is SVGAGI. The CDR3 extends over 15 amino acids. The V gene lost 5 bases and the J gene lost 2 bases, with 13 bases spanning the gap. The CDR3 nucleotides are TGTGCCAGCAGTCCTCCCGGGTACGCTGGAAACACCATATATTTT. This sequence encodes CASSPPGYAGNTIYF.

The chain joins TRBV4-2 to TRBJ2-3; tentative D call: TRBD2 (5 bases). Trimming removed 0 bases at V and 4 bases at J, with 11 bases between. The V gene's germline CDR1 is LGHNA and CDR2 YNFKEQ. This CDR3 spans 15 amino acids. The chain's CDR3 is CASSQDWTGSDTQYF. The CDR3 nucleotides are TGTGCCAGCAGCCAAGATTGGACGGGGTCAGATACGCAGTATTTT.

This CDR3 is CASSERGLAGGYEQYF. CDR3 DNA: TGTGCCAGCAGCGAGAGGGGACTAGCGGGAGGATACGAGCAGTACTTC. This chain connects TRBV9 to TRBJ2-7, with 15 bases matching TRBD2. This CDR3 contains 16 residues. The germline CDR1 and CDR2 sequences are SGDLS and YYNGEE. Trimming cost V 3 bases and J 4 bases; bases outside gene matches: 5.

This chain uses TRBV4-1 with TRBJ1-1; D unclear. Between the trimmed V and J ends, which lost 2 bases and 1 base, there was a span of 8 bases. CDR1 and CDR2 (germline): MGHRA, YSYEKL. This CDR3 is built from 14 residues. CDR3: CASSQWVGNTEAFF. The DNA of the CDR3 is TGCGCCAGCAGCCAATGGGTAGGGAACACTGAAGCTTTCTTT.

The chain links TRBV19 to TRBJ1-5, with TRBD1 matching over 7 bases. Germline CDR1 and CDR2: LNHDA and SQIVND (reference sequence). Trimming took 4 bases from V and 1 from J; bases not matched to a gene: 4. The CDR3 length is 15 residues. The CDR3 DNA is TGTGCCAGTAGTAGGACAGGATTCAGCAATCAGCCCCAGCATTTT. This encodes CASSRTGFSNQPQHF.

The V gene is TRBV27, the J gene TRBJ1-5; D is unresolved. V lost 3 bases and J 6 bases, leaving 12 bases between the germline ends. Germline CDR1 and CDR2: MNHEY and SMNVEV (reference sequence). This CDR3 has 14 amino acids. The CDR3 DNA is TGTGCCAGCAGTTTTATCTCATCTGGTCAGCCCCAGCATTTT. Encoded protein: CASSFISSGQPQHF.

V gene TRBV28 combines with J gene TRBJ1-2; D is unresolved. The V and J ends lost 2 bases and 0 bases respectively, with 7 bases between them. This CDR3 is built from 14 residues. Germline V gene sequence: CDR1 MDHEN, CDR2 SYDVKM. The CDR3 here is CASSLVQTNYGYTF. In DNA, the CDR3 is TGTGCCAGCAGTTTAGTCCAGACTAACTATGGCTACACCTTC.

The chain combines TRBV12-3 or TRBV12-4 with TRBJ2-4; 7 nucleotides agree with TRBD1. The V and J ends lost 4 bases and 6 bases, in that order; junction bases with no gene match: 3. CDR3 length: 13 amino acids. The CDR3 nucleotides read TGTGCCAGCAGTTCCTGGACAGGAAACATTCAGTACTTC. Protein product: CASSSWTGNIQYF.